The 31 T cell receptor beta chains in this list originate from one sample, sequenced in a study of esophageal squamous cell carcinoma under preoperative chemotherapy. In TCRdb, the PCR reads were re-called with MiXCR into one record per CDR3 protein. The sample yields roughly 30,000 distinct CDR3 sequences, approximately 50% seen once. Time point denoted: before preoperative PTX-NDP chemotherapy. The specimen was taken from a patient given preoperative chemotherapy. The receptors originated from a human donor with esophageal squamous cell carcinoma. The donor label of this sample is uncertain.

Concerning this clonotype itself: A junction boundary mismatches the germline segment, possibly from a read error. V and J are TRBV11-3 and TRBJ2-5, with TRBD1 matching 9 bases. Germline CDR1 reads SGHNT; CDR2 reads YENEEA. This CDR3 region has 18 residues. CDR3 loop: CASSSVDRGDRAKDTQYF. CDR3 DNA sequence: TGTGCCAGCAGCTCCGTCGACAGGGGGGATCGAGCCAAAGACACCCAGTACTTC.

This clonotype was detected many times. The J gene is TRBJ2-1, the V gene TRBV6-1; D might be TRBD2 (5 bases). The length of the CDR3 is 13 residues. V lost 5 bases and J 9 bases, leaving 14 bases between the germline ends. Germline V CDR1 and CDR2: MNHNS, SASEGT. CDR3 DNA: TGTGCCAGCAGTCCAGGACTGCCTCTTGAGCAGTTCTTC. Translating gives CASSPGLPLEQFF.

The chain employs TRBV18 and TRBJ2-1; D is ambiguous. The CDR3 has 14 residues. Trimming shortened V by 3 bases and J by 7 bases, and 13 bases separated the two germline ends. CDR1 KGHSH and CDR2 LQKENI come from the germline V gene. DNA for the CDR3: TGTGCCAGCTCACCGGAGACCCTAGGGAATGAGCAGTTCTTC. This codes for CASSPETLGNEQFF.

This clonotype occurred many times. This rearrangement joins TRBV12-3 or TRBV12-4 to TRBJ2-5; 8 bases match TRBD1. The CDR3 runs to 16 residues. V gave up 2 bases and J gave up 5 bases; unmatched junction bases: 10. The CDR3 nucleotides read TGTGCCAGCAGTTTAAGGAGGCAGGGGGCTAGGGAGACCCAGTACTTC. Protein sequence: CASSLRRQGARETQYF.

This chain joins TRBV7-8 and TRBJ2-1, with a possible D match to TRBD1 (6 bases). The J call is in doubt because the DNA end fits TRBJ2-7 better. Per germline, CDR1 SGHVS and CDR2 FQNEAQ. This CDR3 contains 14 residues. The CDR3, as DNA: TGTGCCAGCAGCGGCAACAGGGTTAGTTACGAGCAGTACTTC. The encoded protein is CASSGNRVSYEQYF.

In nucleotides, the CDR3 is TGTGCCAGCAGCCCCAAGCCTTTGAGCACAGGGAAGCAGTATTTT. Amino acid sequence: CASSPKPLSTGKQYF. The chain is built from TRBV11-3 and TRBJ2-2, with D tentatively TRBD1 (6 bases). The J call is doubtful: the DNA matches TRBJ2-3 better. The CDR3 consists of 15 residues. CDR1 SGHNT and CDR2 YENEEA come from the germline V gene.

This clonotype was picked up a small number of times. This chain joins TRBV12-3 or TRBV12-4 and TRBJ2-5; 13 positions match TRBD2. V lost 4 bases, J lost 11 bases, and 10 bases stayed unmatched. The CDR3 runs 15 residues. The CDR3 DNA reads TGTGCCAGCAGTTCCGGACTAGCGGGAGCCAAGGAGCAGTACTTC. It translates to CASSSGLAGAKEQYF.

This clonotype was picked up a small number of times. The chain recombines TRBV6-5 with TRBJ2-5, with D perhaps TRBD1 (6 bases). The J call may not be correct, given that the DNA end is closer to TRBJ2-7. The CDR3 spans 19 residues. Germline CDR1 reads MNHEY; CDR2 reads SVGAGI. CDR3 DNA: TGTGCCAGCAGTTCCCCCGGGACAAGTAACCTCCCCAGCTCCTACGAGCAGTACTTC. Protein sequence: CASSSPGTSNLPSSYEQYF.

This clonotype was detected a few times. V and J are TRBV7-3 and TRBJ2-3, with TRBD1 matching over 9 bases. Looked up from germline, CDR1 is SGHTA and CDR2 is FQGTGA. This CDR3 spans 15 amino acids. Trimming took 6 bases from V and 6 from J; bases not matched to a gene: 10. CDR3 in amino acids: CASSYQGQGFDTQYF. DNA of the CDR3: TGTGCCAGCAGTTATCAGGGACAGGGCTTCGATACGCAGTATTTT.

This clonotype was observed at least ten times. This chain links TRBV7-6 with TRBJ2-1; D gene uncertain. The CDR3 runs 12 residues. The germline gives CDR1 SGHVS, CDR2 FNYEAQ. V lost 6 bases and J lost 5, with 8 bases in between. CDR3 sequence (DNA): TGTGCCAGCAGTGGGCCACACAATGAGCAGTTCTTC. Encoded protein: CASSGPHNEQFF.

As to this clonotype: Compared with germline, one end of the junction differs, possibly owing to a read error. This CDR3 reads CASSFRETRFF. The CDR3 DNA reads TGTGCCAGCAGCTTTAGGGAGACCCGGTTCTTC. The gene calls are TRBV7-9 and TRBJ2-5, with D tentatively TRBD2 (5 bases). Germline V gene lookup returns CDR1 SEHNR and CDR2 FQNEAQ (reference sequence). The CDR3 is 11 residues long.

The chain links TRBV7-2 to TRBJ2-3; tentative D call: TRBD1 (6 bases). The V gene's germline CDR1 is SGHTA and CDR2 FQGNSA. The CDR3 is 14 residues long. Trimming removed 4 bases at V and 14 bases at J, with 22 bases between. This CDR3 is CASSSARRAGELYF. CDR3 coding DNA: TGTGCCAGCAGCTCGGCTAGAAGGGCAGGGGAGCTGTATTTT.

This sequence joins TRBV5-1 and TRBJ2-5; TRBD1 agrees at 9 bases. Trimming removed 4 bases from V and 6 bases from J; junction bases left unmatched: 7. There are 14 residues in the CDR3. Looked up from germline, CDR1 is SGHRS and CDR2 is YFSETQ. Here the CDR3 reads CASSGGGQGQTQYF. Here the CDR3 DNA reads TGCGCCAGCAGCGGAGGGGGACAGGGACAGACCCAGTACTTC.

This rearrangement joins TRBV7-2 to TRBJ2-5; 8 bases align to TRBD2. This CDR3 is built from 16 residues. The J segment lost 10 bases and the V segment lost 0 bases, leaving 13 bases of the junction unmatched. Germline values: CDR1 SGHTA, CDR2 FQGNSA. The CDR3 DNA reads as TGTGCCAGCAGCTTAGCGGGGCGGGGGGCCCAAGACATCCAGTACTTC. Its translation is CASSLAGRGAQDIQYF.

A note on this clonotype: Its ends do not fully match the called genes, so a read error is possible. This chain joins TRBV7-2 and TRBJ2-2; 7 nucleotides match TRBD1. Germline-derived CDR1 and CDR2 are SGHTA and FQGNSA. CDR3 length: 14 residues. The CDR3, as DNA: TGTGCCAGCAGTTATGCCATAAACACAGGGGAGCAGTTTTTT. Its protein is CASSYAINTGEQFF.

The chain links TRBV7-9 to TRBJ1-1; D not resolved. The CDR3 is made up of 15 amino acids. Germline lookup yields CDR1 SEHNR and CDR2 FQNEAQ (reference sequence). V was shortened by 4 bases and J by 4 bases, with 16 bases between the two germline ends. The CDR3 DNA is TGTGCCAGCAGCTCCCCTAAAGTTTCGGCCACTGAAGCTTTCTTT. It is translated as CASSSPKVSATEAFF.

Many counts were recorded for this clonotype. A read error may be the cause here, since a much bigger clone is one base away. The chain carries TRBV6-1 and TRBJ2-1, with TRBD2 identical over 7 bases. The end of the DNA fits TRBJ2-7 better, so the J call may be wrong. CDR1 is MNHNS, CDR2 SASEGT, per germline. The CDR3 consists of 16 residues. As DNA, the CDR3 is TGTGCCAGCAGCGGGGTAGCGGGTGTGTCCTACAATGAGCAGTACTTC. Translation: CASSGVAGVSYNEQYF.

The CDR3 DNA reads as TGTGCCGGGGGCAGAGGGGGGGGTCACCAAGAGACCCAGTACTTC. This translates into CAGGRGGGHQETQYF. This chain uses TRBV12-3 or TRBV12-4 with TRBJ2-5; a weak D match, TRBD2 (7 bases). This CDR3 comprises 15 residues. V lost 11 bases, J lost 0 bases, and 19 bases lay in between.

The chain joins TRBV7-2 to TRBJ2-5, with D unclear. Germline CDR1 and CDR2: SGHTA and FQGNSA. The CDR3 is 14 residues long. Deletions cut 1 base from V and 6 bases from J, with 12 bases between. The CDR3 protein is CASSLDPASKTQYF. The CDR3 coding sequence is TGTGCCAGCAGCTTAGATCCCGCCTCAAAGACCCAGTACTTC.

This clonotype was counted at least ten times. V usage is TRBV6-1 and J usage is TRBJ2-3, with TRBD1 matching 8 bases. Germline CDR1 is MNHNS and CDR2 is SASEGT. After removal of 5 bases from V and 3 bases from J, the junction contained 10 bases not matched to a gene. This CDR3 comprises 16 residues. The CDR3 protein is CASSRRQGTLTDTQYF. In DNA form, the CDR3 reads TGTGCCAGCAGTCGCCGACAGGGGACCTTAACAGATACGCAGTATTTT.

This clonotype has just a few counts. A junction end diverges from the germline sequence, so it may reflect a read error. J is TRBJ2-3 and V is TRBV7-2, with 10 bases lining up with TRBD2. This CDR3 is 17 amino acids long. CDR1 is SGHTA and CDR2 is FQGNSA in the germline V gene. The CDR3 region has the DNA TGTGCCAGCAGCCCCCGAGCGGGGGGGTGGGGGAAAGATACGCAGTATTTC. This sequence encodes CASSPRAGGWGKDTQYF.

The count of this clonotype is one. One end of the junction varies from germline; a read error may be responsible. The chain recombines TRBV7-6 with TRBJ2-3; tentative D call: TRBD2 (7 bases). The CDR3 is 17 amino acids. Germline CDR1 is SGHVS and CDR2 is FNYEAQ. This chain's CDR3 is CASSVEGGGGDTETQYF. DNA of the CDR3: TGTGCCAGCAGCGTGGAGGGGGGGGGCGGGGACACAGAGACGCAGTATTTC.

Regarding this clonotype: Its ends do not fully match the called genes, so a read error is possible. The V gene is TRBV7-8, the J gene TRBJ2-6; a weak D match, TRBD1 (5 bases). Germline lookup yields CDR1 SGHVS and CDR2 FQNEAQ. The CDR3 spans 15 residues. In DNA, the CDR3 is TGTGCCAGCAGCCCCAGGGTGTCTGGGGCCAACGACCAGTCTTTC. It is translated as CASSPRVSGANDQSF.

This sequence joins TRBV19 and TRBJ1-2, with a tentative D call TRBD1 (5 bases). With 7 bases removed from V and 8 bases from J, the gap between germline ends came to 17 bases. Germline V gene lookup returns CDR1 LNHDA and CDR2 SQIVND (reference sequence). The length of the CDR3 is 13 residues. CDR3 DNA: TGTGCCAGTATGAATAGGGGCGCGTTGGGCTACACCTTC. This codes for CASMNRGALGYTF.

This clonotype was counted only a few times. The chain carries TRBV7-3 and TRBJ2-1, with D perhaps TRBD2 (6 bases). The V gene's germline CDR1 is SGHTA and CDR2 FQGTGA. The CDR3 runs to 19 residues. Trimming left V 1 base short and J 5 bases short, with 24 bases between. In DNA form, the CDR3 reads TGTGCCAGCAGCTTAAAAGGGTCCGGGGACTCGTTCCTTAACAATGAGCAGTTCTTC. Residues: CASSLKGSGDSFLNNEQFF.

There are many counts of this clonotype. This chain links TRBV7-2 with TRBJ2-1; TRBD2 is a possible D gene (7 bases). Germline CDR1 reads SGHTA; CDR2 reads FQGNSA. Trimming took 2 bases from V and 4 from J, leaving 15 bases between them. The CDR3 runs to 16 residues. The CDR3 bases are TGTGCCAGCAGCTTATATGTCAGGGGAGGGTACAATGAGCAGTTCTTC. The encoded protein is CASSLYVRGGYNEQFF.

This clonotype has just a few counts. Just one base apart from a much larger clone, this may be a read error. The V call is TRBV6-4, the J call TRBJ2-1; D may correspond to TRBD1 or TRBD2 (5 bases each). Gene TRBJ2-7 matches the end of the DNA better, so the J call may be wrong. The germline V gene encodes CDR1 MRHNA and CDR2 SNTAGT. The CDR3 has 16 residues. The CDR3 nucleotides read TGTGCCAGCAGTGACTCGTCCCTCGGGGACCACAATGAGCAGTACTTC. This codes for CASSDSSLGDHNEQYF.

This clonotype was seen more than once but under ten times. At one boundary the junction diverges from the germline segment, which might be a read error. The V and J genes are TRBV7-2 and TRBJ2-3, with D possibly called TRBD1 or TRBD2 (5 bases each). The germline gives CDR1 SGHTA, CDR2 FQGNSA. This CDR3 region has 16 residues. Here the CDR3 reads CASSPPGRRGTDTQYF. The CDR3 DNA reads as TGTGCCAGCAGCCCACCGGGGCGGAGAGGCACAGATACGCAGTATTTC.

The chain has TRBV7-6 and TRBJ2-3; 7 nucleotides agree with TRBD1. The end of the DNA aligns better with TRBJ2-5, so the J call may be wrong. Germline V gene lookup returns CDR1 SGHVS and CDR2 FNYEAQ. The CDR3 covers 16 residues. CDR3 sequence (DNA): TGTGCCAGCAGGTGCCTAGGGGGCCGGAGCACAGAGACCCAGTACTTC. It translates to CASRCLGGRSTETQYF.

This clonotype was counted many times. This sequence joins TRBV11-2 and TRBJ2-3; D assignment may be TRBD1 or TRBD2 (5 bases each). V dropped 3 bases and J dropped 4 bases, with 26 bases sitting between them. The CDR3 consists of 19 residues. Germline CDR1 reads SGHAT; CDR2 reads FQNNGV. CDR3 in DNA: TGTGCCAGCAGCTTCCGCGCCCTAGGGGCAGAGGGATGGTCAGATACGCAGTATTTT. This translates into CASSFRALGAEGWSDTQYF.

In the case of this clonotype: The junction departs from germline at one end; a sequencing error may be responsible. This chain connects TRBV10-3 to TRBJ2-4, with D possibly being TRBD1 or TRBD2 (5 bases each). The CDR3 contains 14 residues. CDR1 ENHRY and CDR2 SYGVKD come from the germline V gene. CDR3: CRGSGLRAKNTQYF. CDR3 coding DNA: TGCCGCGGCTCGGGGCTGAGAGCCAAAAACACTCAGTATTTC.